These 22 T cell receptor beta chains share one sample of origin, sequenced in a study of blood T cell repertoires in COVID-19. Data came from immunoSEQ multiplex PCR; TCRdb stores just in-frame clones and leaves some out. The data contain about 150,000 clones, approximately 84% of them singletons. The sample comprised peripheral blood. These receptors came from a man between 65 and 80 years old with acute or convalescent COVID-19.

The CDR3 loop reads CASSVGLTSGNNEQFF. The CDR3 DNA reads TGTGCCAGCAGTGTGGGATTGACTAGCGGCAACAATGAGCAGTTCTTC. V is TRBV6-4 and J is TRBJ2-1, with 9 bases matching TRBD2. CDR1 is MRHNA and CDR2 is SNTAGT in the germline V gene. CDR3 length equals 16 residues. V shed 4 bases and J 5 bases; nucleotides not matched to a gene: 9.

J is TRBJ2-7 and V is TRBV7-2; 8 bases are shared with TRBD1. The CDR3 spans 15 residues. The J segment lost 4 bases and the V segment lost 3 bases, leaving 8 bases of the junction unmatched. Per the germline V gene, CDR1 is SGHTA and CDR2 is FQGNSA. Here the CDR3 DNA reads TGTGCCAGCAGCTTCGACAGGGGTGAAGTATACGAGCAGTACTTC. The encoded protein is CASSFDRGEVYEQYF.

The genes are TRBV11-2 and TRBJ1-5; no firm D call. CDR3 length: 13 residues. Germline values: CDR1 SGHAT, CDR2 FQNNGV. The ends were cut back, 1 base at V and 7 bases at J, with 8 bases in the middle. For the CDR3, the DNA is TGTGCCAGCAGCTTAGCGGCGGGGCAGCCCCAGCATTTT. As protein: CASSLAAGQPQHF. Combining the CDR3 with reference TRBV11-2 and TRBJ1-5 gives the whole variable domain EAGVAQSPRYKIIEKRQSVAFWCNPISGHATLYWYQQILGQGPKLLIQFQNNGVVDDSQLPKDRFSAERLKGVDSTLKIQPAKLEDSAVYLCASSLAAGQPQHFGDGTRLSIL.

This clone came up once. The chain uses TRBV7-2 and TRBJ2-5; 9 bases fit TRBD1. The V gene end was trimmed by 4 bases and the J gene end by 5 bases; junction bases not matched to a gene: 8. This CDR3 spans 15 amino acids. Per germline, CDR1 SGHTA and CDR2 FQGNSA. The CDR3 bases are TGTGCCAGCAGCTCCCGTACAGGGGGCCGGGAGACCCAGTACTTC. Translation: CASSSRTGGRETQYF.

The V call is TRBV18, the J call TRBJ2-5, with D maybe TRBD1 (5 bases). Germline V gene data show CDR1 as KGHSH and CDR2 as LQKENI. The CDR3 is 16 amino acids. V dropped 6 bases and J dropped 4 bases, with 21 bases sitting between them. The CDR3 loop is CASSVGGKGQRETQYF. As DNA, the CDR3 is TGTGCCAGCTCCGTCGGTGGGAAGGGGCAGCGAGAGACCCAGTACTTC.

This sequence joins TRBV7-6 and TRBJ2-1; TRBD1 matches 12 bases. Germline values: CDR1 SGHVS, CDR2 FNYEAQ. The trim removed 4 bases at V and 10 bases at J, leaving 8 bases unmatched. The length of the CDR3 is 15 residues. The CDR3, as DNA: TGTGCCAGCAGCTCCCCGGGACAGGGGGCGGGGGAGCAGTTCTTC. It encodes CASSSPGQGAGEQFF.

The rearrangement links TRBV5-1 to TRBJ2-5; 7 bases match TRBD2. Trimming at V came to 3 bases and at J to 5 bases, leaving 16 bases not matched to a gene. Germline loops: CDR1 SGHRS, CDR2 YFSETQ. The length of the CDR3 is 17 residues. The CDR3 spells CASSSVRQRGSGETQYF. The CDR3 nucleotides are TGCGCCAGCAGCTCGGTGCGCCAGCGGGGCTCAGGGGAGACCCAGTACTTC.

This sequence joins TRBV2 and TRBJ2-7; D is possibly TRBD1 (5 bases). This CDR3 contains 13 residues. The V gene's germline CDR1 is SNHLY and CDR2 FYNNEI. V lost 6 bases and J 1 base, leaving 10 bases between the germline ends. CDR3 loop: CASRHRFSYEQYF. The CDR3 DNA sequence: TGTGCCAGCAGACACAGGTTTTCCTACGAGCAGTACTTC.

This chain uses TRBV2 with TRBJ2-5, with D perhaps matching TRBD1 (5 bases). Trimming took off 7 bases at V and 1 base at J, with 10 bases between the two ends. The length of the CDR3 is 13 residues. Looked up from germline, CDR1 is SNHLY and CDR2 is FYNNEI. In DNA form, the CDR3 reads TGTGCCAGCACCCGACAGTCCCAAGAGACCCAGTACTTC. Translated, it gives CASTRQSQETQYF. Full variable domain (outside the CDR3, taken from reference TRBV2 and TRBJ2-5): EPEVTQTPSHQVTQMGQEVILRCVPISNHLYFYWYRQILGQKVEFLVSFYNNEISEKSEIFDDQFSVERPDGSNFTLKIRSTKLEDSAMYFCASTRQSQETQYFGPGTRLLVL.

This clone was seen only a few times. The CDR3 region is CASSQGRGQPQHF. The CDR3 region has the DNA TGTGCCAGCAGCCAAGGCAGGGGCCAGCCCCAGCATTTT. The chain couples TRBV3-1 (or the pseudogene TRBV3-2) to TRBJ1-5, with a weak D call TRBD1 (6 bases). CDR1 and CDR2 from the germline V gene are LGHDT and YNNKEL (reference sequence). This CDR3 is 13 amino acids long. V lost 1 base and J lost 7, with 8 bases in between.

The gene calls are TRBV28 and TRBJ2-7; a weak D match, TRBD2 (7 bases). The V gene's germline CDR1 is MDHEN and CDR2 SYDVKM. The CDR3 contains 12 residues. Trimming shortened V by 6 bases and J by 6 bases, and 12 bases separated the two germline ends. The CDR3 protein is CASRWGGSEQYF. CDR3 nucleotides: TGTGCCAGCAGGTGGGGGGGCAGCGAGCAGTACTTC.

Here the CDR3 reads CASSIRGQQAYEQYF. The DNA of the CDR3 is TGTGCCAGTAGTATAAGGGGCCAGCAGGCATACGAGCAGTACTTC. V usage is TRBV19 and J usage is TRBJ2-7; a possible D gene is TRBD1 (5 bases). Germline-derived CDR1 and CDR2 are LNHDA and SQIVND (reference sequence). The CDR3 has 15 amino acids. V lost 2 bases and J 4 bases, leaving 15 bases between the germline ends.

The gene calls are TRBV6-5 and TRBJ1-4; a weak D match, TRBD1 (5 bases). Trimming took 2 bases from V and 8 from J, leaving 12 bases between them. The CDR3 loop spans 14 amino acids. The germline V gene has CDR1 MNHEY and CDR2 SVGAGI. The CDR3 sequence: CASSYQGRGEKLFF. CDR3 in DNA: TGTGCCAGCAGTTACCAGGGAAGGGGAGAAAAACTGTTTTTT.

The chain uses TRBV13 and TRBJ2-7; D possibly corresponds to TRBD1 (6 bases). The CDR3 runs 13 residues. CDR1 and CDR2 (germline): PRHDT, FYEKMQ (reference sequence). Trimming took 4 bases from V and 1 from J, leaving 8 bases between them. The CDR3 DNA sequence: TGTGCCAGCAGCTCAGGGGCATCCTACGAGCAGTACTTC. Its translation: CASSSGASYEQYF.

The chain combines TRBV13 with TRBJ2-5; 7 nucleotides agree with TRBD2. Trimming took 5 bases from V and 5 from J; bases not matched to a gene: 8. The CDR3 contains 14 residues. Germline lookup yields CDR1 PRHDT and CDR2 FYEKMQ (reference sequence). In nucleotides, the CDR3 is TGTGCCAGCAGCCCCCGACTAGCCGCGGAGACCCAGTACTTC. It encodes CASSPRLAAETQYF.

V is TRBV15 and J is TRBJ1-4, with D tentatively TRBD1 (6 bases). Trimming left V 8 bases short and J 0 bases short, with 13 bases between. Germline values: CDR1 LNHNV, CDR2 YYDKDF (reference sequence). This CDR3 spans 15 amino acids. CDR3 nucleotide sequence: TGTGCCACCCAACGCGGGGGCGCAACTAATGAAAAACTGTTTTTT. Translating gives CATQRGGATNEKLFF.

This clone was found a few times. This sequence joins TRBV7-2 and TRBJ2-2, with a weak D call TRBD1 (6 bases). CDR1 SGHTA and CDR2 FQGNSA come from the germline V gene. The CDR3 consists of 17 residues. V lost 5 bases and J 4 bases, leaving 20 bases between the germline ends. The CDR3 DNA reads as TGTGCCAGCAGCCCAGCAGGGGCCGCAGGACTCACCGGGGAGCTGTTTTTT. Its translation: CASSPAGAAGLTGELFF.

The chain links TRBV18 to TRBJ1-5, with 7 bases identical to TRBD1. CDR1 and CDR2 (germline): KGHSH, LQKENI. V lost 3 bases and J lost 4; bases outside the gene matches: 3. This CDR3 contains 14 residues. CDR3 protein: CASSPGQHNQPQHF. The DNA for the CDR3 is TGTGCCAGCTCACCGGGACAGCATAATCAGCCCCAGCATTTT.

This chain joins TRBV9 and TRBJ2-1, with 13 nucleotides matching TRBD2. Germline V CDR1 and CDR2: SGDLS, YYNGEE. V lost 4 bases, J lost 4 bases, and 8 bases stayed unmatched. CDR3 length: 17 residues. CDR3 nucleotides: TGTGCCAGCAGCCAAAGCGGGACTAGCGGGAAGTACAATGAGCAGTTCTTC. As protein: CASSQSGTSGKYNEQFF.

This clone has a handful of counts. V is TRBV12-3 or TRBV12-4 and J is TRBJ2-1, with TRBD2 matching over 8 bases. V was pared by 6 bases and J by 16 bases, with 8 bases of the junction left unmatched. The CDR3 has 11 residues. CDR3 coding DNA: TGTGCCAGCAGAGAAGCGGGAGCGAGTTTCTTC. Its translation is CASREAGASFF.

DNA for the CDR3: TGTGCCAGCGGGGGGGGACTAGCGGCCTACAATGAGCAGTTCTTC. Its translation is CASGGGLAAYNEQFF. The V and J genes are TRBV7-6 and TRBJ2-1; TRBD2 matches at 11 bases. The CDR3 loop spans 15 amino acids. The germline gives CDR1 SGHVS, CDR2 FNYEAQ. The trim removed 8 bases at V and 2 bases at J, leaving 5 bases unmatched.

The genes are TRBV20-1 and TRBJ1-1; D uncertain. The CDR3 runs 12 residues. V lost 3 bases, J lost 3 bases, and 8 bases lay in between. CDR1 is DFQATT and CDR2 is SNEGSKA in the germline V gene (reference sequence). In DNA, the CDR3 is TGCAGTGCTAGTCCATTTCACACTGAAGCTTTCTTT. Its translation is CSASPFHTEAFF.